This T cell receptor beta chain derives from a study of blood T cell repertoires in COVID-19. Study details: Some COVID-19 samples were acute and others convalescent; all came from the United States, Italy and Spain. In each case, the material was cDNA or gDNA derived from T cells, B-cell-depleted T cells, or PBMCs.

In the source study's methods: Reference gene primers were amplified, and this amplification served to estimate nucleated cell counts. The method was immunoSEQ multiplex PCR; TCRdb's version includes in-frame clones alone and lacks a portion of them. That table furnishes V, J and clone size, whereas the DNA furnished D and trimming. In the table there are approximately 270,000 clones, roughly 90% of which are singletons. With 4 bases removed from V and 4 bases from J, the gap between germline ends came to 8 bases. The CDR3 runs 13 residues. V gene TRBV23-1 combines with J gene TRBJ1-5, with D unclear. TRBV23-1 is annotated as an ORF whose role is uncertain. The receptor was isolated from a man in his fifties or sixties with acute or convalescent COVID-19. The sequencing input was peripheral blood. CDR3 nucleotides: TGCGCCAGCAGTCCCCCGCGAAATCAGCCCCAGCATTTT. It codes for CASSPPRNQPQHF.